This T cell receptor beta chain derives from a study of identifying expanded T cells in peripheral blood. The study's findings and limits: Two-week clone count variance significantly increased as total template count grew. Over approximately two and four weeks, about 15 and 19 clones changed, versus around 1.2 between replicates.

Sequencing used immunoSEQ multiplex PCR; TCRdb keeps in-frame clones, though not all of them. The data hold tens of thousands of clones, with approximately 90% observed a single time. In regard to this clone: Its antigen is currently unknown.

During the collection period, no donor immune events like infections were recorded. Germline CDR1 WNHNN, CDR2 SYGVQD (reference sequence). V was trimmed by 5 bases and J by 3 bases, leaving 14 bases between them. The CDR3 contains 15 residues. This TCR was recovered from a person aged 18 to 75 in good health. The rearrangement joins TRBV10-1 to TRBJ1-5; no definite D call. Material for sequencing was blood. The CDR3 coding sequence is TGCGCCAGCAGTTCGAAAAAAGAGTACAATCAGCCCCAGCATTTT. Translating it yields CASSSKKEYNQPQHF.